This TCR beta chain was identified in a study of CD8 T cells in ankylosing spondylitis. With molecular barcodes, quantitative 5'-RACE was used to make the TCR beta libraries. In TCRdb, the 5' RACE reads were re-called with MiXCR into one record per CDR3 protein. Among some 840,000 distinct CDR3 sequences listed, approximately 10% were seen once. This clonotype showed up just a few times. Its cognate antigen is unknown. Germline V gene sequence: CDR1 LGHNA, CDR2 YNFKEQ. The junction had 13 bases not matched to a gene; V was cut back by 2 bases and J by 9 bases. This CDR3 spans 17 amino acids. General study findings and limits: Enrichment of disease-linked clones was reportedly significant in matched ankylosing spondylitis synovial fluid. A TCR beta motif made of under 10 highly homologous variants seemed typical of ankylosing spondylitis blood. Relatively scarce in peripheral blood, disease-linked clones were CD8+. Several of the motif variants were reported before in synovial fluid and blood from reactive arthritis.

The clonotype comes from a male donor with ankylosing spondylitis. The V and J genes are TRBV4-2 and TRBJ2-1; 10 bases map to TRBD2. Sequencing was done on a sample of blood, either unsorted or a sorted T cell fraction (not recorded which). In DNA, the CDR3 is TGTGCCAGCAGCCAACCCCTAGCGGGAGCGTCCATCCGTGAGCAGTTCTTC. This codes for CASSQPLAGASIREQFF.